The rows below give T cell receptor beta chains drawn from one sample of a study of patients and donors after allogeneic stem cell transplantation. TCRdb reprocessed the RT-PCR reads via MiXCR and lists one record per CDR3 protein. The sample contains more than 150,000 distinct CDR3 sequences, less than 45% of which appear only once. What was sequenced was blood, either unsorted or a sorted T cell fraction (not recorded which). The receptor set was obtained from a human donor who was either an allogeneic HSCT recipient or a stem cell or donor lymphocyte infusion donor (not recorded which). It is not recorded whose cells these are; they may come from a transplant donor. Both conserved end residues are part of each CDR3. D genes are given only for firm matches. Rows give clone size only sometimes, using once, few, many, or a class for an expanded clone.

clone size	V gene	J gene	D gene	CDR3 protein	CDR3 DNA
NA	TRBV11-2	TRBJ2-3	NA	CASSFPGTTDTQYF	TGTGCCAGCAGCTTTCCCGGGACCACAGATACGCAGTATTTT
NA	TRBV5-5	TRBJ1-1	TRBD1	CASSRGTGVWTEAFF	TGTGCCAGCAGCCGCGGGACAGGGGTATGGACTGAAGCTTTCTTT
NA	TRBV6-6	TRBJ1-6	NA	CASSSTSSPLHF	TGTGCCAGCAGTTCGACAAGTTCACCCCTCCACTTT
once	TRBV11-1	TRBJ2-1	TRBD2	CASSFTSGSIDEQFF	TGTGCCAGCAGCTTCACTAGCGGGAGTATCGATGAGCAGTTCTTC
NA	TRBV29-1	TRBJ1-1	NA	CSAFPRDLRNTEAFF	TGCAGCGCCTTCCCTCGGGATCTAAGGAACACTGAAGCTTTCTTT
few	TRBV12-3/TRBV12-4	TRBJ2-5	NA	CASSLQGSETQYF	TGTGCCAGCAGCTTACAGGGAAGCGAGACCCAGTACTTC
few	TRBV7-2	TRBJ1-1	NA	CASSLGDFTEAFF	TGTGCCAGCAGCTTAGGGGATTTTACTGAAGCTTTCTTT
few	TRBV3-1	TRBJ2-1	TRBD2	CASSQDRTSGRGDEQFF	TGTGCCAGCAGCCAAGATCGGACTAGCGGGAGGGGGGATGAGCAGTTCTTC
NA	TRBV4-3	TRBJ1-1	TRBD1	CASSQRGQGVGNTEAFF	TGCGCCAGCAGCCAAAGGGGACAGGGGGTCGGGAACACTGAAGCTTTCTTT
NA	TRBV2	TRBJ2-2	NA	CASRGPMNTGELFF	TGTGCCAGCAGGGGCCCGATGAACACCGGGGAGCTGTTTTTT
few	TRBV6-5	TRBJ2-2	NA	CASSSGENTGELFF	TGTGCCAGCAGCTCCGGAGAGAACACCGGGGAGCTGTTTTTT
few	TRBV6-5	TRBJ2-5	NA	CASSSTYRASWETQYF	TGTGCCAGCAGTTCAACCTACAGGGCCTCTTGGGAGACCCAGTACTTC
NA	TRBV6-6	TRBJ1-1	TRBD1	CASSTPTGGSEAFF	TGTGCCAGCAGTACCCCGACAGGGGGCTCTGAAGCTTTCTTT
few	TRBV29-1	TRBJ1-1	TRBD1	CSVEELDRIFDTEAFF	TGCAGCGTTGAAGAGCTGGACAGGATTTTTGACACTGAAGCTTTCTTT
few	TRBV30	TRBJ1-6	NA	CAWTHGDPLHF	TGTGCCTGGACCCACGGGGACCCCCTCCACTTT
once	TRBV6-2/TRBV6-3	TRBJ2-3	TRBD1	CASSWLQGATSTDTQYF	TGTGCCAGCAGTTGGCTACAGGGGGCCACTAGCACAGATACGCAGTATTTT
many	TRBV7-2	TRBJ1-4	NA	CASSFTGINEKLFF	TGTGCCAGCAGCTTTACAGGGATTAATGAAAAACTGTTTTTT
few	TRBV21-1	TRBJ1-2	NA	CASSRGHSLYGYTF	TGTGCCAGCAGCAGGGGCCATTCTCTCTATGGCTACACCTTC
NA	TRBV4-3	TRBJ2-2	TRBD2	CASSPGTSAYPGELFF	TGCGCCAGCAGCCCAGGGACTAGCGCTTACCCCGGGGAGCTGTTTTTT
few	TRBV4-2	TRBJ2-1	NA	CASSQVSGLPHEQFF	TGTGCCAGCAGCCAAGTTTCAGGACTCCCCCATGAGCAGTTCTTC
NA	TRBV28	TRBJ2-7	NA	CASSKRDEQYF	TGTGCCAGCAGTAAACGGGACGAGCAGTACTTC
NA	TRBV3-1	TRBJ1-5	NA	CASSQDGADNQPQHF	TGTGCCAGCAGCCAAGACGGGGCAGACAATCAGCCCCAGCATTTT
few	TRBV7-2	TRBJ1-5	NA	CASSSWTGSNQPQHF	TGTGCCAGCAGCTCGTGGACCGGGAGCAATCAGCCCCAGCATTTT
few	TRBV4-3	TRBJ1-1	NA	CASSRATEAFF	TGCGCCAGCAGTCGGGCCACTGAAGCTTTCTTT
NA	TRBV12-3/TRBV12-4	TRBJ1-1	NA	CASSFRVSVNTEAFF	TGTGCCAGCAGTTTCCGAGTGTCCGTGAACACTGAAGCTTTCTTT
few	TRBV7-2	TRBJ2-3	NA	CASSSLRTDTQYF	TGTGCCAGCAGCTCCCTTAGAACAGATACGCAGTATTTT
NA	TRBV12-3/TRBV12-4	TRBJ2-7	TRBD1	CASSPPGQLSYEQYF	TGTGCCAGCAGTCCTCCGGGACAGCTATCCTACGAGCAGTACTTC
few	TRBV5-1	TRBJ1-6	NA	CASSLQRPDNSPLHF	TGCGCCAGCAGCTTACAACGGCCGGATAATTCACCCCTCCACTTT
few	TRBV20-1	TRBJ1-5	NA	CSARWGAGQPQHF	TGCAGTGCTAGATGGGGGGCTGGTCAGCCCCAGCATTTT
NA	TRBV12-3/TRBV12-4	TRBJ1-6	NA	CASRSTTSPLHF	TGTGCCAGCAGATCTACCACTTCACCCCTCCACTTT
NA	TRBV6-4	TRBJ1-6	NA	CASSDMGVGSPLHF	TGTGCCAGCAGTGATATGGGGGTTGGCTCACCCCTCCACTTT
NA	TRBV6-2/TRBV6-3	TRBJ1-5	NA	CASSSPTEGKPQHF	TGTGCCAGCAGCTCTCCCACCGAGGGGAAGCCCCAGCATTTT
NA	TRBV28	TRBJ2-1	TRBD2	CASKGTSAGGQQFF	TGTGCCAGCAAGGGGACTAGCGCGGGGGGACAGCAGTTCTTC
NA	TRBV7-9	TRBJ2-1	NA	CASSPWGALRDEQFF	TGTGCCAGCAGCCCCTGGGGCGCGCTGAGGGATGAGCAGTTCTTC
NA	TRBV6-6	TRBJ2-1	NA	CASSYKGLNEQFF	TGTGCCAGCAGTTACAAGGGTCTCAATGAGCAGTTCTTC
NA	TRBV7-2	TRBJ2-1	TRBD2	CASSLWGLANNEQFF	TGTGCCAGCAGCTTATGGGGACTAGCTAACAATGAGCAGTTCTTC
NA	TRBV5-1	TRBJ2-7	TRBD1	CASSLGGTGTYEQYF	TGCGCCAGCAGCTTGGGTGGGACAGGGACCTACGAGCAGTACTTC
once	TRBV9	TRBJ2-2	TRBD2	CASGGTSGYGELFF	TGTGCCAGCGGCGGGACTAGCGGTTACGGGGAGCTGTTTTTT
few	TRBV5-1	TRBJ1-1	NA	CASRGSGKGTNTEAFF	TGCGCCAGCAGGGGCAGCGGGAAGGGCACGAACACTGAAGCTTTCTTT
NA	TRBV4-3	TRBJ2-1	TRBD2	CASSQELPGLAAYNEQFF	TGCGCCAGCAGCCAAGAGCTGCCGGGACTAGCGGCTTACAATGAGCAGTTCTTC
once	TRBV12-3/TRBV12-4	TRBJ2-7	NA	CASSGGWMGDEQYF	TGTGCCAGCAGTGGGGGGTGGATGGGGGACGAGCAGTACTTC